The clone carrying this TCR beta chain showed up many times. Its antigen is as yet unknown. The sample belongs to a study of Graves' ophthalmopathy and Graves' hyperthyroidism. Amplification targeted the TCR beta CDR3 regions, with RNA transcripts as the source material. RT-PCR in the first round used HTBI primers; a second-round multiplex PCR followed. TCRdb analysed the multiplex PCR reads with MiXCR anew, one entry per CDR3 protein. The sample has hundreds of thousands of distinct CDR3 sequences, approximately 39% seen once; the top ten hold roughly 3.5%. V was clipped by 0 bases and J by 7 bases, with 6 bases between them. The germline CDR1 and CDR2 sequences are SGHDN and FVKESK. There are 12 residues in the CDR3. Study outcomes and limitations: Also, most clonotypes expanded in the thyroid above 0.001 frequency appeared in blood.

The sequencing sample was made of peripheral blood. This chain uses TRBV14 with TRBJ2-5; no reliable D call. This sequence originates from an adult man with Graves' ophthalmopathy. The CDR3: CASSQEAGTQYF. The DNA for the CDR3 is TGTGCCAGCAGCCAAGAGGCAGGGACCCAGTACTTC. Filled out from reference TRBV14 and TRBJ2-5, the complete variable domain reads EAGVTQFPSHSVIEKGQTVTLRCDPISGHDNLYWYRRVMGKEIKFLLHFVKESKQDESGMPNNRFLAERTGGTYSTLKVQPAELEDSGVYFCASSQEAGTQYFGPGTRLLVL.